Below, 21 T cell receptor beta chains from the same sample are listed, as sequenced in a study of shared clonotypes between healthy human individuals. Generated by immunoSEQ multiplex PCR, the TCRdb table keeps only in-frame clones and is missing some. The data show more than 2,000,000 clones, over 85% seen once. Sequencing used naive CD4+ T cells sorted from blood. The subset: CD45RA+ positively selected. These receptors were taken from a man aged 18 to 30 in good health.

The chain carries TRBV4-1 and TRBJ2-3, with 13 bases fitting TRBD2. The V segment lost 4 bases and the J segment 2 bases; nucleotides outside the gene matches: 3. CDR1 is MGHRA, CDR2 YSYEKL, per germline. This CDR3 spans 16 amino acids. CDR3 DNA sequence: TGCGCCAGCAGCCGGGGGACTAGCGGGGTCACAGATACGCAGTATTTT. Its translation is CASSRGTSGVTDTQYF.

This chain joins TRBV6-6 and TRBJ2-7; D is perhaps TRBD2 (6 bases). V dropped 6 bases and J dropped 3 bases, with 18 bases sitting between them. Looked up from germline, CDR1 is MNHNY and CDR2 is SVGAGI (reference sequence). The CDR3 contains 15 residues. The DNA for the CDR3 is TGTGCCAGCAGCCCGGGAGCGGGTGAAAGCTACGAGCAGTACTTC. Translated: CASSPGAGESYEQYF.

This chain links TRBV18 with TRBJ2-7; the match to TRBD2 covers 11 bases. The CDR3 is 16 residues long. CDR1 and CDR2 (germline): KGHSH, LQKENI. V shed 3 bases, J shed 2 bases, and the junction held 6 bases outside the gene matches. The CDR3 bases are TGTGCCAGCTCACCGTCCGGGACTAGCGGCACCTACGAGCAGTACTTC. Its protein product is CASSPSGTSGTYEQYF.

The CDR3 reads CASSPSGQGASPLHF. CDR3 coding DNA: TGTGCCAGCAGTCCCTCGGGACAGGGGGCCTCACCCCTCCACTTT. The chain has TRBV28 and TRBJ1-6; TRBD1 aligns across 12 bases. V dropped 5 bases and J dropped 10; count of bases not matched to a gene: 6. Germline values: CDR1 MDHEN, CDR2 SYDVKM. CDR3 size: 15 residues.

The chain couples TRBV7-2 to TRBJ2-4; weak D call: TRBD2 (5 bases). V was trimmed by 0 bases and J by 0 bases, leaving 9 bases between them. Germline V gives CDR1 SGHTA, CDR2 FQGNSA. The length of the CDR3 is 16 residues. As DNA, the CDR3 is TGTGCCAGCAGCTTAGCGGGCGGGCTAGCCAAAAACATTCAGTACTTC. Residues: CASSLAGGLAKNIQYF.

V is TRBV5-6 and J is TRBJ1-5, with TRBD1 identical over 8 bases. The V and J ends lost 3 bases and 3 bases, in that order; junction bases with no gene match: 8. This CDR3 contains 16 residues. Germline loops: CDR1 SGHDT, CDR2 YYEEEE. CDR3 residues: CASSSGGRPDNQPQHF. For the CDR3, the DNA is TGTGCCAGCAGCTCAGGGGGCAGGCCTGACAATCAGCCCCAGCATTTT.

The V call is TRBV6-6, the J call TRBJ1-2, with TRBD1 as a possible D gene (6 bases). V lost 4 bases and J lost 8, with 14 bases in between. The V gene's germline CDR1 is MNHNY and CDR2 SVGAGI (reference sequence). This CDR3 is built from 13 residues. This chain's CDR3 is CASSSTGLRGYTF. DNA of the CDR3: TGTGCCAGCAGTTCAACAGGGTTGCGGGGCTACACCTTC.

The chain recombines TRBV4-1 with TRBJ2-1, with D perhaps matching TRBD2 (6 bases). Germline-derived CDR1 and CDR2 are MGHRA and YSYEKL. This CDR3 is 13 amino acids long. Trimming shortened V by 6 bases and J by 8 bases, and 14 bases separated the two germline ends. The CDR3 DNA reads as TGCGCCAGCAGGGGCGGGGTGGGGCATGAGCAGTTCTTC. Encoded protein: CASRGGVGHEQFF.

V gene TRBV30 combines with J gene TRBJ1-5; D remains ambiguous. The germline V gene encodes CDR1 GTSNPN and CDR2 SVGIG (reference sequence). The ends were cut back, 0 bases at V and 5 bases at J, with 5 bases in the middle. CDR3 length: 12 amino acids. As DNA, the CDR3 is TGTGCCTGGAGTGTATGGGATCAGCCCCAGCATTTT. This translates into CAWSVWDQPQHF.

This clone is a singleton in its sample. The V and J genes are TRBV5-4 and TRBJ2-2; weak D call: TRBD1 (6 bases). The CDR3 sequence is 15 residues long. V was cut by 0 bases and J by 7 bases, with 13 bases left in between. The V gene's germline CDR1 is SGHNT and CDR2 YYREEE (reference sequence). In DNA form, the CDR3 reads TGTGCCAGCAGCTTGGAGGGGGTCTACAGCGGGGAGCTGTTTTTT. Translating it yields CASSLEGVYSGELFF. Supplemented by reference TRBV5-4 and TRBJ2-2, the full variable domain reads ETGVTQSPTHLIKTRGQQVTLRCSSQSGHNTVSWYQQALGQGPQFIFQYYREEENGRGNFPPRFSGLQFPNYSSELNVNALELDDSALYLCASSLEGVYSGELFFGEGSRLTVL.

The rearrangement uses TRBV30 and TRBJ1-3; a possible D gene is TRBD1 (5 bases). This CDR3 spans 16 amino acids. The V and J ends lost 5 bases and 2 bases respectively, with 19 bases between them. From germline, CDR1 is GTSNPN and CDR2 SVGIG (reference sequence). CDR3 DNA sequence: TGTGCCTGGGAAAGATGGACATTCGCAGCTGGAAACACCATATATTTT. This sequence encodes CAWERWTFAAGNTIYF.

This CDR3 is CASSWSLQETQYF. For the CDR3, the DNA is TGTGCCAGCAGTTGGAGCCTCCAAGAGACCCAGTACTTC. The V gene is TRBV6-1, the J gene TRBJ2-5; no definite D call. The V end lost 5 bases, the J end lost 1 base, and 8 bases lay between the germline ends. Germline CDR1 is MNHNS and CDR2 is SASEGT. CDR3 length equals 13 residues.

Note on this clone: This specimen includes other DNA sequences encoding the same CDR3. The chain uses TRBV9 and TRBJ1-2; no reliable D call. The CDR3 spans 15 residues. Germline-derived CDR1 and CDR2 are SGDLS and YYNGEE. Trimming pared 0 bases from V and 0 bases from J, leaving 9 bases between. DNA of the CDR3: TGTGCCAGCAGCGTAGCAGGCACTTCTAACTATGGCTACACCTTC. Protein sequence: CASSVAGTSNYGYTF.

A single count supports this clone. This sequence joins TRBV6-5 and TRBJ1-5, with 7 bases that match TRBD1. The J segment lost 3 bases and the V segment lost 7 bases, leaving 6 bases of the junction unmatched. CDR1 MNHEY and CDR2 SVGAGI come from the germline V gene. This CDR3 has 14 residues. The CDR3 spells CASKQGMNNQPQHF. In nucleotides, the CDR3 is TGTGCCAGCAAACAGGGGATGAACAATCAGCCCCAGCATTTT.

The chain recombines TRBV15 with TRBJ2-5; D may match TRBD1 or TRBD2 (5 bases each). V lost 2 bases and J 1 base, leaving 17 bases between the germline ends. In germline, CDR1 is LNHNV, CDR2 YYDKDF (reference sequence). This CDR3 has 17 residues. The CDR3 sequence is CATSRSRGGISQETQYF. The CDR3 region has the DNA TGTGCCACCAGCAGATCCCGTGGGGGTATCTCCCAAGAGACCCAGTACTTC.

The J gene is TRBJ2-7, the V gene TRBV10-3; 11 bases agree with TRBD1. Unmatched junction bases numbered 4, after V lost 0 bases and J lost 0 bases. The length of the CDR3 is 17 residues. Germline V gene lookup returns CDR1 ENHRY and CDR2 SYGVKD. Here the CDR3 reads CAISESTGTGGSYEQYF. CDR3 DNA: TGTGCCATCAGTGAGTCGACCGGGACAGGGGGCTCCTACGAGCAGTACTTC.

CDR3 in amino acids: CASSTSAKNIQYF. CDR3 in DNA: TGTGCCAGCAGCACTAGCGCCAAAAACATTCAGTACTTC. The J gene is TRBJ2-4, the V gene TRBV6-5, with D possibly TRBD2 on 6 matching bases. V was cut by 6 bases and J by 1 base, with 7 bases left in between. Germline lookup yields CDR1 MNHEY and CDR2 SVGAGI. The CDR3 is 13 amino acids.

V usage is TRBV19 and J usage is TRBJ2-7; D is perhaps TRBD1 (6 bases). This CDR3 has 16 residues. Germline CDR1 reads LNHDA; CDR2 reads SQIVND (reference sequence). The V gene lost 1 base and the J gene lost 6 bases, with 19 bases spanning the gap. In nucleotides, the CDR3 is TGTGCCAGTAGTATAGGGGCCACAGGGATCCGAGGCGAGCAGTACTTC. Protein sequence: CASSIGATGIRGEQYF.

The rearrangement links TRBV7-9 to TRBJ1-2; D is unclear. V was pared by 1 base and J by 1 base, with 10 bases between. The CDR3 contains 15 residues. The germline CDR1 and CDR2 sequences are SEHNR and FQNEAQ (reference sequence). The CDR3 sequence: CASSLDGRINYGYTF. In DNA, the CDR3 is TGTGCCAGCAGCTTAGATGGTCGGATTAACTATGGCTACACCTTC.

This chain joins TRBV2 and TRBJ1-6, with D uncertain. The CDR3 sequence is 15 residues long. CDR1 and CDR2 from the germline V gene are SNHLY and FYNNEI. Trimming cost V 8 bases and J 5 bases, with 16 bases left between them. The CDR3 protein is CASSRSGPNNSPLHF. CDR3 bases: TGTGCCAGCTCACGTTCAGGCCCGAATAATTCACCCCTCCACTTT.

CDR3 protein: CASSFRQGELHEQYF. The CDR3 DNA reads as TGTGCCAGCTCATTCCGACAGGGGGAGCTCCACGAGCAGTACTTC. The genes are TRBV18 and TRBJ2-7; 9 bases are a match to TRBD1. The CDR3 totals 15 residues. Germline lookup yields CDR1 KGHSH and CDR2 LQKENI. The ends lost 5 bases at V and 5 bases at J; junction bases unmatched: 10. Full variable domain (missing parts from reference TRBV18 and TRBJ2-7): NAGVMQNPRHLVRRRGQEARLRCSPMKGHSHVYWYRQLPEEGLKFMVYLQKENIIDESGMPKERFSAEFPKEGPSILRIQQVVRGDSAAYFCASSFRQGELHEQYFGPGTRLTVT.